This T cell receptor (beta chain) is from a study of blood T cell repertoires in COVID-19. Clinical histories supplied by participants themselves formed the basis of cohort assignment. Generated by immunoSEQ multiplex PCR, the TCRdb table keeps only in-frame clones and is missing some. This sample yields 130,000 to 150,000 clones, of which 84% are seen a single time; more than 5% belongs to the top ten. Germline-derived CDR1 and CDR2 are SNHLY and FYNNEI. The CDR3 is made up of 16 amino acids. Trimming pared 6 bases from V and 0 bases from J, leaving 18 bases between. The sequenced material came from PBMCs or T cells enriched from blood (not recorded which). This chain links TRBV2 with TRBJ2-7; a weak D match, TRBD1 (6 bases). The source of this sequence is a woman in her forties or fifties who had been exposed to COVID-19. CDR3 coding DNA: TGTGCCAGCAGGGACCCGACAGGTTCGAGCTCCTACGAGCAGTACTTC. This translates into CASRDPTGSSSYEQYF.